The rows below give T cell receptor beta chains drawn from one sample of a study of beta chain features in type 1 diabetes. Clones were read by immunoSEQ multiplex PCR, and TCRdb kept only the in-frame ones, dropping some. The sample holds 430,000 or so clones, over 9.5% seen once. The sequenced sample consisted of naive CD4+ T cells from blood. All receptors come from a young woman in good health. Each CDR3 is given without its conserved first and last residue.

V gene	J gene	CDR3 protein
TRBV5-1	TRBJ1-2	ASSKGQARGYT
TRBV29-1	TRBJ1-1	SVVRDRGTEAF
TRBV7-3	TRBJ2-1	ASSPRTTSVAYNEQF
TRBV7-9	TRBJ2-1	ASSLDSYNEQF
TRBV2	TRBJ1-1	ASRAGRVAF
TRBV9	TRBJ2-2	ASSVEKGGTGELF
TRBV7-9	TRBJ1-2	ASSLNTGGAPNGYT
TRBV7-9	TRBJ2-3	ASSLTGLSPGTDTQY
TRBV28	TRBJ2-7	ASSGWYEQY
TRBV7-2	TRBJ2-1	ASSASSYNEQF
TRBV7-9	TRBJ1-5	ASSLYEGMGNQPQH
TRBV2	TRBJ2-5	ASSGSSSAAQETQY
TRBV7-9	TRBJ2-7	ASSSRDYEQY
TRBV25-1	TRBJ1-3	ASSDEGLGNTIY
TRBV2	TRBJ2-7	ASSEIWALLHEQY
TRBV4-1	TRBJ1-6	ASSQAASSYNSPLH
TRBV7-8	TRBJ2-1	ASSLVYQRGNNEQF
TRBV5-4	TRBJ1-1	ASSPGGEVTEAF
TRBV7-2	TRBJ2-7	ASSLDRGYEQY
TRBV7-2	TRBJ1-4	ASSDFGGANEKLF
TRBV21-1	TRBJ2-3	ASSKCFMRAAGPTSLPDTQY
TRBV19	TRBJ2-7	ASRTSGSIGEQY
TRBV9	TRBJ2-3	ASSFGLAGGDTQY
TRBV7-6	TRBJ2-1	ASSLVAPGVTYNEQF
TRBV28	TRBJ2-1	ASSFPGTGGSEQF
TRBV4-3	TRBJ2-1	ASSQDILYNEQF
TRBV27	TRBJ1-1	ASSLFGTGANTEAF
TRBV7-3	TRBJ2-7	ASSLDPTYEQY
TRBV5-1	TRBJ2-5	ASSHNRGFVEETQY
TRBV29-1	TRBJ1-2	SGSTGANYGYT
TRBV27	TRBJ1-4	ASCTGGCEKLF
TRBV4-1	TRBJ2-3	ASSRGHGTDTQY
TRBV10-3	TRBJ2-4	AISDLRGSNIQY
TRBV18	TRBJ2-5	ASSPRTGFQETQY
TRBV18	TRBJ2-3	ASSGPGRNTDTQY
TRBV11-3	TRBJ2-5	ASSFPAGTQY
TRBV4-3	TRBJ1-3	ASSQVRGTGNTIY
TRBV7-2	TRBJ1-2	ASSSIAGGIYGYT
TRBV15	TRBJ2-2	ATSRGGSTGELF
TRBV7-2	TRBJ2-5	ATRRMGSGETQY
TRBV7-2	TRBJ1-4	ASSLGRPSLGANEKLF
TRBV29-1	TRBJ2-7	SVGSYEQY
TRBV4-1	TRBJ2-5	ASSQTFKGDRVQETQY
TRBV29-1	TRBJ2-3	SVRQGGGTDTQY
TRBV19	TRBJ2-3	ASSIRGGTDTQY